The source of this T cell receptor (beta chain) is a study of T cells in localized non-small cell lung cancer (dated by TCRdb to about 2020). For the wider study: Comparing tumors with uninvolved tumor-adjacent lungs, the study looked at the T cell repertoires of roughly 250 patients with early-stage NSCLC. The cohort was made up of fewer than 250 treatment-naive NSCLC patients whose localized lung tumors had been resected. NSCLC patients had a mean age of roughly 69 years, and around 140 were male and 85 to 110 female. Summary of the overall study and its limitations: Uninvolved tumor-adjacent lung showed the highest T cell clonality, higher than tumor, which suggests more focused antigenic responses in the uninvolved tumor-adjacent lung. Because multi-region tumor sequencing was not done, intratumor heterogeneity could not be ruled out. Because the study design was exploratory, TCR variables were selected using unadjusted p-values without false-discovery rate correction. Higher blood T cell density associated with longer overall survival, while higher adjacent-lung clonality associated with shorter survival. Of the top 100 tumor clones, a median of roughly 53 were detected in paired uninvolved adjacent lung; about 28 were also among that lung's top 100.

TCR beta CDR3 regions were sequenced from DNA using the immunoSEQ Assay. Under the source paper's analysis protocol: T cell density was computed as TCR beta template counts normalized to usable DNA estimated by amplifying housekeeping genes. Richness was estimated using the preseqR package, with extrapolation to 400,000 templates for PBMC samples and to 120,000 templates for tissue samples. Clonality was defined by subtracting Pielou's evenness from one. To identify tissue-enriched TCRs, differential abundance testing was run on productive amino-acid clonotypes with a minimum total count of 5 and an alpha of 0.1. The Jaccard Index and the Morisita Overlap Index were used to quantify repertoire overlap between compartments. GLIPH grouped TCR beta CDR3s together with public tetramer-defined viral CDR3s, and a viral motif had to include at least three viral sequences and also show V-gene enrichment. This immuneACCESS table, as held by TCRdb, lists in-frame sequences with V and J called but not all clones. Of the missing ones, under half trace to an unresolved V gene in checked studies; the others have no known cause. Clonal size and the V and J genes are those of that table, whereas D and trimming came from the DNA. This sample lists 75,000 to 80,000 clones; approximately 80% were detected once. The top ten clones comprise about a tenth of the sample.

CDR1 and CDR2 were assigned from the germline V gene as MDHEN and SYDVKM. From the cysteine through the phenylalanine, the CDR3 covers 16 amino acids. Only the CDR3 DNA stays, 48 bases, in frame from base 1. V loses 5 bases at its end and J loses 1 base; junction bases beyond the gene matches: 5. At diagnosis, peripheral blood, uninvolved tumor-adjacent lung and tumor were collected and were preserved as a mix of fresh-frozen and FFPE material. For TCR repertoire profiling, blood samples were analyzed in the form of peripheral blood mononuclear cells. In its sample, this clone was seen a few times. It lacks a known antigen. Base qualities are not at hand, and no much larger clone is one base apart.

The sample in question was peripheral blood, obtained before any cancer treatment. This clonotype originated in a female donor of 60 years or more with stage I lung adenocarcinoma. This chain joins TRBV28 to TRBJ1-5; 10 junctional bases match TRBD1. The bases are TGTGCCAGCAGTGCTCCGGGACAGGGGAGCAATCAGCCCCAGCATTTT. It is translated as CASSAPGQGSNQPQHF.